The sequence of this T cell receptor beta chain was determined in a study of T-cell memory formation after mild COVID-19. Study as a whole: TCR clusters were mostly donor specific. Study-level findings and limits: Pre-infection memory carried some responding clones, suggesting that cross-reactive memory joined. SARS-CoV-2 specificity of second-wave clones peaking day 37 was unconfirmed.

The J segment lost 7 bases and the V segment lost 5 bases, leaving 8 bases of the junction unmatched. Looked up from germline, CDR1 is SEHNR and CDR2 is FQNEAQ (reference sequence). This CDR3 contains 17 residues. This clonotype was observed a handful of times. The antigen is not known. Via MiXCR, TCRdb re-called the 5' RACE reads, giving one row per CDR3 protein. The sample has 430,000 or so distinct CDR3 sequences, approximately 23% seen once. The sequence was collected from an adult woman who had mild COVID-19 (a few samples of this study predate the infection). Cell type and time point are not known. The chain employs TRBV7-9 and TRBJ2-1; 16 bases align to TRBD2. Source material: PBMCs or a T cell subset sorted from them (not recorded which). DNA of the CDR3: TGTGCCAGCAGCCCGCTGCCGGGACTAGCGGGGGGGAATGAGCAGTTCTTC. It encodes CASSPLPGLAGGNEQFF.